This note documents a single T cell receptor beta chain sequence. The germline gives CDR1 MNHEY, CDR2 SVGAGI. V lost 5 bases and J lost 8, with 19 bases in between. The CDR3 is 15 amino acids. These data originate in a study of blood T cell repertoires in COVID-19. For the study at large: Some COVID-19 samples were acute and others convalescent; all came from the United States, Italy and Spain. In each case, the material was cDNA or gDNA derived from T cells, B-cell-depleted T cells, or PBMCs.

How the authors handled the data: Cell counts per sample came from amplifying reference gene primers. TCRdb's copy holds only in-frame clones and misses some; the assay was immunoSEQ multiplex PCR. Clone size and V and J calls were adopted from that table, with D and trimming inferred from the DNA. The data hold approximately 240,000 clones, with approximately 83% observed a single time. The clonotype comes from a woman aged 25 to 39 who had recovered from COVID-19. The sequencing sample was made of peripheral blood. The V and J genes are TRBV6-5 and TRBJ2-1; TRBD1 is a possible D gene (5 bases). Here the CDR3 DNA reads TGTGCCAGCAGTACGCGACGGCAGGGAAGGTATGAGCAGTTCTTC. Translating gives CASSTRRQGRYEQFF.